Below are 31 T cell receptor beta chains sequenced from a single sample in a study of blood T cell repertoires in COVID-19. TCRdb keeps only in-frame clones here, not all; method: immunoSEQ multiplex PCR. The table shows a few hundred thousand clones, with roughly 84% occurring only once. Source material: PBMCs or T cells enriched from blood (not recorded which). These TCRs come from a young woman who had recovered from COVID-19.

J is TRBJ2-1 and V is TRBV5-1, with 7 bases aligning to TRBD1. Germline values: CDR1 SGHRS, CDR2 YFSETQ. V dropped 2 bases and J dropped 6; count of bases not matched to a gene: 8. This CDR3 has 15 amino acids. The CDR3 is CASSLAGTAFNEQFF. Written as DNA, the CDR3 is TGCGCCAGCAGCTTAGCCGGGACAGCGTTCAATGAGCAGTTCTTC.

CDR3 sequence reads: CASSQEKGGPSYEQYF. The CDR3 DNA reads TGCGCCAGCAGCCAAGAGAAGGGAGGGCCATCCTACGAGCAGTACTTC. The rearrangement links TRBV4-1 to TRBJ2-7, with 7 bases aligning to TRBD2. V lost 0 bases and J lost 1; bases outside the gene matches: 6. Germline lookup yields CDR1 MGHRA and CDR2 YSYEKL. The CDR3 is made up of 16 amino acids.

This chain uses TRBV12-3 or TRBV12-4 with TRBJ1-2, with D possibly TRBD1 on 6 matching bases. The CDR3 covers 12 residues. Trimming took off 7 bases at V and 5 bases at J, with 11 bases between the two ends. CDR3 in DNA: TGTGCCAGCAATAAGCAGGGGTATGGCTACACCTTC. Amino acid sequence: CASNKQGYGYTF.

The rearrangement joins TRBV29-1 to TRBJ1-2; D gene unclear. There are 11 residues in the CDR3. V lost 0 bases and J 4 bases, leaving 3 bases between the germline ends. Germline V gene lookup returns CDR1 SQVTM and CDR2 ANQGSEA. The CDR3 region is CSVEESYGYTF. CDR3 DNA sequence: TGCAGCGTTGAAGAGAGCTATGGCTACACCTTC.

The rearrangement uses TRBV28 and TRBJ1-2; the D gene is possibly TRBD1 (5 bases). This CDR3 is built from 13 residues. Trimming took off 7 bases at V and 3 bases at J, with 12 bases between the two ends. Germline-derived CDR1 and CDR2 are MDHEN and SYDVKM. The CDR3 reads CASTPGGYYGYTF. The CDR3 nucleotides read TGTGCCAGCACTCCCGGGGGGTACTATGGCTACACCTTC.

The chain uses TRBV5-8 and TRBJ2-2; TRBD1 is a possible D gene (6 bases). Germline CDR1 reads SGHTS; CDR2 reads YDEGEE. This CDR3 has 14 residues. V gave up 4 bases and J gave up 5 bases, with 12 bases separating them. This chain's CDR3 is CASSKTGWTGELFF. CDR3 in DNA: TGTGCCAGCAGCAAAACAGGGTGGACCGGGGAGCTGTTTTTT.

The rearrangement uses TRBV7-6 and TRBJ2-1; maybe TRBD1 (6 bases). The CDR3 has 16 residues. V gave up 5 bases and J gave up 4 bases, with 18 bases separating them. CDR1 and CDR2 from the germline V gene are SGHVS and FNYEAQ. CDR3 residues: CASSPPRDTPYNEQFF. CDR3 DNA sequence: TGTGCCAGCAGCCCCCCCCGGGACACCCCTTACAATGAGCAGTTCTTC.

The chain links TRBV5-1 to TRBJ1-2, with TRBD1 matching 8 bases. V was clipped by 0 bases and J by 6 bases; unmatched bases: 4. Per the germline V gene, CDR1 is SGHRS and CDR2 is YFSETQ. The CDR3 consists of 14 residues. The CDR3 is CASSLVDRVHGYTF. DNA for the CDR3: TGCGCCAGCAGCTTGGTGGACAGGGTCCATGGCTACACCTTC.

This clone was seen once. The chain has TRBV28 and TRBJ2-2, with 15 positions matching TRBD2. Germline CDR1 and CDR2: MDHEN and SYDVKM. The V and J ends lost 8 bases and 3 bases, in that order; junction bases with no gene match: 4. The CDR3 consists of 16 residues. The CDR3 bases are TGTGCCAGCTGGACTAGCGGGAGGGCCTACACCGGGGAGCTGTTTTTT. Translating gives CASWTSGRAYTGELFF.

The rearrangement uses TRBV27 and TRBJ2-7; possibly TRBD1 for D (6 bases). Germline CDR1 is MNHEY and CDR2 is SMNVEV (reference sequence). The V end was cut by 5 bases, the J end by 3 bases, with 11 bases between. The CDR3 has 13 residues. CDR3 amino acids: CASSLEGGYEQYF. The CDR3 coding sequence is TGTGCCAGCAGTCTGGAAGGGGGCTACGAGCAGTACTTC.

J is TRBJ1-4 and V is TRBV6-5; TRBD1 is a possible D gene (5 bases). Per the germline V gene, CDR1 is MNHEY and CDR2 is SVGAGI. The CDR3 is made up of 14 amino acids. V lost 2 bases to trimming and J lost 6 bases, with 10 bases between them. Here the CDR3 reads CASSYGASDEKLFF. CDR3 sequence (DNA): TGTGCCAGCAGTTACGGGGCCTCCGATGAAAAACTGTTTTTT.

The table lists this clone with a count of one. This rearrangement joins TRBV12-3 or TRBV12-4 to TRBJ1-5; unclear D gene. The CDR3 is made up of 13 amino acids. V was pared by 7 bases and J by 1 base, with 8 bases between. CDR3 loop: CASTSRSNQPQHF. In DNA form, the CDR3 reads TGTGCCAGCACTTCTAGGAGCAATCAGCCCCAGCATTTT.

This chain uses TRBV28 with TRBJ1-1; TRBD1 matches at 7 bases. The CDR3 has 14 residues. The germline V gene has CDR1 MDHEN and CDR2 SYDVKM. J gave up 10 bases and V 5 bases, and 13 bases lay outside the gene matches. The CDR3 protein is CASSTIQLTGVAFF. The CDR3, as DNA: TGTGCCAGCAGTACGATCCAACTAACAGGGGTAGCTTTCTTT.

V gene TRBV28 combines with J gene TRBJ1-1; the D gene is possibly TRBD1 (5 bases). Per germline, CDR1 MDHEN and CDR2 SYDVKM. V dropped 1 base and J dropped 2 bases, with 8 bases sitting between them. The CDR3 covers 14 residues. The CDR3 DNA sequence: TGTGCCAGCAGTTTATTGGACAAAAACACTGAAGCTTTCTTT. Protein: CASSLLDKNTEAFF.

The V and J genes are TRBV10-1 and TRBJ2-5; D is ambiguous. V dropped 4 bases and J dropped 2 bases, with 8 bases sitting between them. In germline, CDR1 is WNHNN, CDR2 SYGVQD (reference sequence). CDR3 length: 13 amino acids. The DNA for the CDR3 is TGCGCCAGCAGTGTCACGCTACAAGAGACCCAGTACTTC. The encoded protein is CASSVTLQETQYF.

This clone was seen once. CDR3: CASSEAGLAGAPDTQYF. The CDR3 region has the DNA TGTGCCAGCAGTGAAGCGGGCCTAGCGGGAGCACCAGATACGCAGTATTTT. V is TRBV6-1 and J is TRBJ2-3, with 10 positions matching TRBD2. The V and J ends lost 0 bases and 4 bases, in that order; junction bases with no gene match: 7. CDR1 MNHNS and CDR2 SASEGT come from the germline V gene. This CDR3 has 17 amino acids.

J is TRBJ2-4 and V is TRBV18; TRBD2 aligns across 11 bases. After removal of 3 bases from V and 0 bases from J, the junction contained 7 bases not matched to a gene. Germline lookup yields CDR1 KGHSH and CDR2 LQKENI. The CDR3 is 18 amino acids. This chain's CDR3 is CASSPGLAETLAKNIQYF. CDR3 DNA sequence: TGTGCCAGCTCACCGGGACTAGCGGAGACACTAGCCAAAAACATTCAGTACTTC.

The chain combines TRBV19 with TRBJ2-7; perhaps TRBD1 as D (5 bases). Germline CDR1 and CDR2: LNHDA and SQIVND (reference sequence). Trimming removed 3 bases at V and 6 bases at J, with 15 bases between. The CDR3 is made up of 14 amino acids. In DNA, the CDR3 is TGTGCCAGTAGTATTGGGGATTCGACAGCCGAGCAGTACTTC. Protein sequence: CASSIGDSTAEQYF.

This clone was detected only once. The chain employs TRBV6-5 and TRBJ1-6; no clear D. V lost 0 bases to trimming and J lost 6 bases, with 12 bases between them. Germline V gene data show CDR1 as MNHEY and CDR2 as SVGAGI. The CDR3 has 16 residues. For the CDR3, the DNA is TGTGCCAGCAGTTACTCGCTAACCGGAGGTAATTCACCCCTCCACTTT. It encodes CASSYSLTGGNSPLHF.

The chain recombines TRBV19 with TRBJ1-2, with TRBD1 matching 7 bases. Germline V gene lookup returns CDR1 LNHDA and CDR2 SQIVND (reference sequence). The trim removed 3 bases at V and 4 bases at J, leaving 11 bases unmatched. The CDR3 loop spans 16 amino acids. CDR3 residues: CASSIRTGRGTYGYTF. The CDR3 DNA reads as TGTGCCAGTAGTATTAGGACAGGCAGGGGAACCTATGGCTACACCTTC.

In DNA, the CDR3 is TGTGCCAGCAGTTACCACACAGGGTACAATTCACCCCTCCACTTT. Translation: CASSYHTGYNSPLHF. The chain uses TRBV28 and TRBJ1-6, with a tentative D call TRBD1 (6 bases). The V end lost 4 bases, the J end lost 7 bases, and 14 bases lay between the germline ends. CDR1 and CDR2 (germline): MDHEN, SYDVKM. This CDR3 has 15 amino acids.

The chain couples TRBV4-1 to TRBJ2-7; D perhaps matches TRBD1 (6 bases). Between the trimmed V and J ends, which lost 1 base and 5 bases, there was a span of 12 bases. Looked up from germline, CDR1 is MGHRA and CDR2 is YSYEKL. The CDR3 is 14 amino acids. Here the CDR3 reads CASSQVRGDNEQYF. DNA for the CDR3: TGCGCCAGCAGCCAAGTCAGGGGAGACAACGAGCAGTACTTC.

The chain carries TRBV7-2 and TRBJ1-2, with 7 bases aligning to TRBD1. The length of the CDR3 is 16 residues. V trimming: 2 bases; J trimming: 7 bases; junction bases outside the gene matches: 13. Germline V gene data show CDR1 as SGHTA and CDR2 as FQGNSA. CDR3 in amino acids: CASSLWVDRDSSGYTF. CDR3 DNA sequence: TGTGCCAGCAGCTTATGGGTAGACAGGGATTCTTCTGGCTACACCTTC.

This chain connects TRBV21-1 to TRBJ1-1; no DNA check was done on the table's D call, TRBD1. TRBV21-1 is a pseudogene locus. CDR3 length equals 14 residues. The CDR3 region is CASSKIQGYTEAFF. CDR3 DNA: TGTGCCAGCAGCAAGATCCAGGGTTACACTGAAGCTTTCTTT.

The chain employs TRBV5-4 and TRBJ2-7; D unresolved. The germline V gene encodes CDR1 SGHNT and CDR2 YYREEE (reference sequence). V was cut by 2 bases and J by 3 bases, with 9 bases left in between. The length of the CDR3 is 13 residues. The chain's CDR3 is CASSFSPVYEQYF. CDR3 sequence (DNA): TGTGCCAGCAGCTTTAGTCCGGTCTACGAGCAGTACTTC.

This clone was observed a handful of times. The chain carries TRBV7-9 and TRBJ2-7; 8 positions agree with TRBD2. The V and J ends lost 10 bases and 1 base, in that order; junction bases with no gene match: 12. Germline values: CDR1 SEHNR, CDR2 FQNEAQ (reference sequence). The CDR3 loop spans 15 amino acids. This CDR3 is CATQRLAGISYEQYF. The CDR3 bases are TGTGCCACCCAGAGGTTAGCGGGAATATCCTACGAGCAGTACTTC.

This chain joins TRBV15 and TRBJ2-1; perhaps TRBD2 as D (6 bases). Germline V gene lookup returns CDR1 LNHNV and CDR2 YYDKDF (reference sequence). The CDR3 runs to 14 residues. Between the trimmed V and J ends, which lost 2 bases and 5 bases, there was a span of 10 bases. The CDR3 protein is CATSRQGLNNEQFF. As DNA, the CDR3 is TGTGCCACCAGCAGACAGGGACTGAACAATGAGCAGTTCTTC. Full variable domain (remainder filled in from reference TRBV15 and TRBJ2-1): DAMVIQNPRYQVTQFGKPVTLSCSQTLNHNVMYWYQQKSSQAPKLLFHYYDKDFNNEADTPDNFQSRRPNTSFCFLDIRSPGLGDTAMYLCATSRQGLNNEQFFGPGTRLTVL.

The V and J genes are TRBV12-3 or TRBV12-4 and TRBJ1-5, with a possible D match to TRBD1 (6 bases). The CDR3 covers 13 residues. V lost 5 bases, J lost 6 bases, and 11 bases lay in between. CDR3 in DNA: TGTGCCAGCAGTCCACAGGGAACTCAGCCCCAGCATTTT. This translates into CASSPQGTQPQHF.

The CDR3 DNA reads TGTGCCAGCAGTTTTTCGGACAGGGGCTACACCTTC. It encodes CASSFSDRGYTF. J is TRBJ1-2 and V is TRBV12-3 or TRBV12-4, with TRBD1 matching 7 bases. V lost 3 bases, J lost 8 bases, and 3 bases stayed unmatched. This CDR3 comprises 12 residues.

This chain connects TRBV28 to TRBJ1-2, with D hard to call. Germline CDR1 reads MDHEN; CDR2 reads SYDVKM. The CDR3 spans 15 residues. Trimming cost V 3 bases and J 3 bases, with 14 bases left between them. The CDR3 region is CASSLSELHHYGYTF. For the CDR3, the DNA is TGTGCCAGCAGTTTGAGCGAGCTGCACCACTATGGCTACACCTTC.

The chain recombines TRBV9 with TRBJ2-1; 7 bases map to TRBD2. Germline V gene sequence: CDR1 SGDLS, CDR2 YYNGEE. The CDR3 totals 15 residues. The V segment lost 2 bases and the J segment 3 bases; nucleotides outside the gene matches: 5. In nucleotides, the CDR3 is TGTGCCAGCAGCGTCACGACTAGCAGCTACAATGAGCAGTTCTTC. Translating gives CASSVTTSSYNEQFF. The variable domain in full, completed from reference TRBV9 and TRBJ2-1, reads DSGVTQTPKHLITATGQRVTLRCSPRSGDLSVYWYQQSLDQGLQFLIQYYNGEERAKGNILERFSAQQFPDLHSELNLSSLELGDSALYFCASSVTTSSYNEQFFGPGTRLTVL.